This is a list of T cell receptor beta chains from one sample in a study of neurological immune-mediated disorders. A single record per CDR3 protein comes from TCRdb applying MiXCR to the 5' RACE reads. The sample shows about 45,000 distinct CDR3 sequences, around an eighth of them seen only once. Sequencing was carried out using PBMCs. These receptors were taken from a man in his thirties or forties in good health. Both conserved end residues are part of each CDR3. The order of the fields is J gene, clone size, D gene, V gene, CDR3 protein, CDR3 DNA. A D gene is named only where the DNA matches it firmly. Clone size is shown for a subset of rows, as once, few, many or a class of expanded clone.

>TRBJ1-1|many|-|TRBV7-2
CASSLGLMNTEAFF
TGTGCCAGCAGCCTAGGACTAATGAACACTGAAGCTTTCTTT
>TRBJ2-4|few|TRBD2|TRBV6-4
CASSDSPSGVAKNIQYF
TGTGCCAGCAGTGACTCTCCCAGCGGGGTAGCCAAAAACATTCAGTACTTC
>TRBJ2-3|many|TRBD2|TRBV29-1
CSVFELAGVGADTQYF
TGCAGCGTTTTTGAACTAGCGGGGGTGGGTGCAGATACGCAGTATTTT
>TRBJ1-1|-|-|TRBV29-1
CSVCVANTEAFF
TGCAGCGTCTGTGTCGCAAACACTGAAGCTTTCTTT
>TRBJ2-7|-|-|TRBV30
CAWSVQPDSYEQYF
TGTGCCTGGAGTGTACAGCCAGACTCCTACGAGCAGTACTTC
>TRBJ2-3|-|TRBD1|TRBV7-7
CASSPPGQGTDTQYF
TGTGCCAGCAGCCCCCCGGGACAGGGTACCGATACGCAGTATTTT
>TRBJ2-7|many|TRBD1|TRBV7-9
CASSLDRGHSEQYF
TGTGCCAGCAGCTTAGACAGGGGGCATAGCGAGCAGTACTTC
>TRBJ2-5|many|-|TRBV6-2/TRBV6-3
CASLKMGEGQETQYF
TGTGCCAGCCTTAAAATGGGAGAAGGCCAAGAGACCCAGTACTTC
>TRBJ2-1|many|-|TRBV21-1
CASMPDRGLHNEQFF
TGTGCCAGCATGCCCGACAGGGGGCTCCACAATGAGCAGTTCTTC
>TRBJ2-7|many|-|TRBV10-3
CAINDSPYEQYF
TGTGCCATCAATGACAGCCCATACGAGCAGTACTTC
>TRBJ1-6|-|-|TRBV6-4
CVSSEFANSPLHF
TGTGTCAGTAGTGAGTTTGCCAATTCACCCCTCCACTTT
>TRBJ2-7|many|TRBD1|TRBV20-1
CSSLGGVQYF
TGCAGCTCTTTAGGGGGCGTGCAGTACTTC
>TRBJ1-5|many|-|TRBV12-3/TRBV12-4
CASSLIVNQPQHF
TGTGCCAGCAGTTTAATTGTCAATCAGCCCCAGCATTTT
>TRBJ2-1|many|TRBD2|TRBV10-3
CAIRSAGGGGNEQFF
TGTGCCATCAGATCAGCGGGAGGAGGGGGCAATGAGCAGTTCTTC
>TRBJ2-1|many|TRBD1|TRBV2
CASSEPLQGEWFF
TGTGCCAGCAGTGAGCCCCTTCAGGGGGAGTGGTTCTTC
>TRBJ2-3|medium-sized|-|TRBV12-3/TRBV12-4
CASSLNGMGTDTQYF
TGTGCCAGCAGTTTAAACGGGATGGGGACAGATACGCAGTATTTT
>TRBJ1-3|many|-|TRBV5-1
CASSLEPQRYPSSGNTIYF
TGCGCCAGCAGCTTGGAGCCGCAGCGGTACCCTAGCTCTGGAAACACCATATATTTT
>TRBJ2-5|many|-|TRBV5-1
CASSTTGTETQYF
TGCGCCAGCAGCACGACAGGAACGGAGACCCAGTACTTC
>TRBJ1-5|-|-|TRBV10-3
CAISESPGNQPQHF
TGTGCCATCAGTGAGTCGCCCGGTAATCAGCCCCAGCATTTT
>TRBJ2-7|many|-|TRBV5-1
CASSRTGPYEQYF
TGCGCCAGCAGCCGCACTGGACCATACGAGCAGTACTTC
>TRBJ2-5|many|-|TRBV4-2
CASSPIGDQETQYF
TGTGCCAGCAGCCCCATCGGGGACCAAGAGACCCAGTACTTC
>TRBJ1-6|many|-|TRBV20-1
CSALAEGSSYNSPLHF
TGCAGTGCCTTAGCCGAGGGGAGCTCCTATAATTCACCCCTCCACTTT
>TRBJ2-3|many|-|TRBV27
CASSDRQGLGTDTQYF
TGTGCCAGCAGTGATAGGCAGGGCTTGGGCACAGATACGCAGTATTTT
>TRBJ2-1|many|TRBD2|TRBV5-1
CASSPDTREGVEQFF
TGCGCCAGCAGCCCAGATACGCGGGAGGGGGTTGAGCAGTTCTTC
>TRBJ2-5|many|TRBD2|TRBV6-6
CASSYTGLAVQETQYF
TGTGCCAGCAGTTATACGGGCCTAGCGGTCCAAGAGACCCAGTACTTC
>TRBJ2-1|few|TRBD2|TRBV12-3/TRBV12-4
CASRLAGRYEQFF
TGTGCCAGCCGACTAGCGGGAAGGTATGAGCAGTTCTTC
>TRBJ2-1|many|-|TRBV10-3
CAISEGLRSYNEQFF
TGTGCCATCAGTGAGGGACTCCGCTCCTACAATGAGCAGTTCTTC
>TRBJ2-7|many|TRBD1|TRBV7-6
CASSALTGAYEQYF
TGTGCCAGCAGCGCGCTGACAGGGGCCTACGAGCAGTACTTC
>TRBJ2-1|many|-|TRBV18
CASSPPNRVITGNEQFF
TGTGCCAGCTCACCACCCAACAGGGTAATTACAGGCAATGAGCAGTTCTTC
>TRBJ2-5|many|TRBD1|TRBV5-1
CASTEGQGAWETQYF
TGCGCCAGCACCGAGGGACAGGGGGCTTGGGAGACCCAGTACTTC
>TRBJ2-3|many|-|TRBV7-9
CASSARRDTQYF
TGTGCCAGCAGCGCTCGGAGGGATACGCAGTATTTT
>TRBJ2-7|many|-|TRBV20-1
CSAIKDVGSEQYF
TGCAGTGCTATTAAGGACGTGGGCTCCGAGCAGTACTTC
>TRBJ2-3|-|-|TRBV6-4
CASIESGPTDTQYF
TGTGCCAGCATTGAATCCGGGCCCACAGATACGCAGTATTTT
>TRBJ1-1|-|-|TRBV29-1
CGAGTERTEGFF
TGCGGCGCCGGGACGGAGAGGACTGAAGGTTTCTTT
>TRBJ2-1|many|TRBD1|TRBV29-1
CSVEGEQGSSNEQFF
TGCAGCGTTGAAGGAGAACAGGGGAGTTCGAATGAGCAGTTCTTC
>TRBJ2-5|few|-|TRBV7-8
CASSGTGLKKETQYF
TGTGCCAGCAGCGGTACAGGCCTGAAGAAAGAGACCCAGTACTTC
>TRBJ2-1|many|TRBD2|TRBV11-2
CASSSRGLAGLKNEQFF
TGTGCCAGCAGCTCCCGGGGACTAGCGGGATTAAAGAATGAGCAGTTCTTC
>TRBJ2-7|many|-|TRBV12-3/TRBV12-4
CASSPHYEQYF
TGTGCCAGCAGCCCACACTACGAGCAGTACTTC
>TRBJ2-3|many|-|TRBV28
CAIPGTPGTDTQYF
TGTGCCATACCAGGGACTCCAGGCACAGATACGCAGTATTTT
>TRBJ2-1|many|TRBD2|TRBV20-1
CSAYKTSGSWVDLYNEQFF
TGCAGTGCTTACAAGACTAGCGGGAGTTGGGTCGACCTATACAATGAGCAGTTCTTC